This T cell receptor (beta chain) was documented in a study of response to subunit inactivated influenza vaccine (dated by TCRdb to the late 2010s). With respect to the entire study: Deep quantitative T cell receptor repertoire profiling was used in the study to track responses to a trivalent subunit inactivated influenza vaccine. What the study reported, not specific to this receptor: It was suggested by the authors that each seasonal influenza vaccination may recruit only a limited number of new T cells.

Receptor libraries were prepared by RT-PCR. TCRdb records Illumina HiSeq 2500 as the sequencer. TCRdb trimmed the raw reads at Q25, called clones with MiXCR and kept productive beta chains. Rows are combined by CDR3 protein, so each entry shows the most common genes and DNA. Within this sample are some 200,000 distinct CDR3 sequences, with roughly 12% of them counted one time only. The ten largest clones represent 29% of the sample. This clonotype was counted a few times. The target of this receptor is not known. Base qualities are not provided; no much larger clone lies one nucleotide away. V is reduced by 7 bases and J by 6 bases, leaving a spacing of 13 bases between them. The CDR3, from cysteine to phenylalanine, totals 12 residues. Only CDR3 DNA remains: 36 bases, in frame from the first base. The same data also went into a second study, on T cells expressing NK-cell markers. The second paper further reports: The TCR beta cDNA libraries were made using 5'RACE template switching, a step that added both a universal primer site and unique molecular identifiers. Three sorted T-cell subsets (CD3+CD56+NKG2C+, CD3+CD56+NKG2C- and CD3+CD56-NKG2C+) from fewer than 10 donors had their TCR beta-chain repertoires profiled. Among the eight sequenced donors, only one was HCMV-seronegative, while the other seven were HCMV-seropositive. To restrict sorting to alphabetaTCR-expressing T cells, an anti-gammadeltaTCR antibody was added in several experiments. In several donors, the dominant CD3+CD56+NKG2C+ clonotypes ranked among the top 10 CD8+ clonotypes, making up about 1.0-7.5% of CD8+ T cells. Those dominant clonotypes were again the most abundant among CD3+CD56-NKG2C+ cells in a few donors, at about 28.3-65%. Whether the expanded NKG2C-expressing T cell clones were specific for HCMV antigens remained unclear. The eight sequenced donors were randomly selected healthy volunteers, three men and five women. A commercial ELISA kit detecting HCMV-specific IgG in serum was used to determine HCMV serostatus. Ficoll density gradient centrifugation was used to isolate peripheral blood mononuclear cells from blood. CD4+ and CD8+ T cells were isolated from PBMC by magnetic immunoseparation with Miltenyi isolation kits. Priming for cDNA synthesis came from the TCR beta constant segment, and two successive PCR amplification steps followed. Libraries were sequenced as 2 x 150 bp reads on Illumina HiSeq 2000/2500, MiSeq or NextSeq. MIGEC was used to demultiplex reads and group reads by UMI, and MiTCR was used to assemble and quantify clonotypes. To exclude erroneous sequences, any TCR cDNA sequence not supported by at least two reads was discarded. The tcR package was used for downstream repertoire analysis, with clonotypes matched between fractions based on CDR3 nucleotide sequence plus V segment. VDJmatch was used to annotate antigen specificity against VDJdb, with one amino acid substitution allowed in CDR3.

The clonotype was recovered from a man aged 50-59 years who received an inactivated influenza vaccine. Donor details come from another sample of the same person, matched by shared clones. The chain employs TRBV12-3 or TRBV12-4 and TRBJ2-7, with TRBD2 tentatively as D gene (5 bases match). The sample here was CD8+ T cells sorted from PBMCs, taken 12 days after vaccination. The nucleotide sequence is given as TGTGCCAGCAACTTATACCGGGGCGAGCAGTACTTC. Its protein is CASNLYRGEQYF.